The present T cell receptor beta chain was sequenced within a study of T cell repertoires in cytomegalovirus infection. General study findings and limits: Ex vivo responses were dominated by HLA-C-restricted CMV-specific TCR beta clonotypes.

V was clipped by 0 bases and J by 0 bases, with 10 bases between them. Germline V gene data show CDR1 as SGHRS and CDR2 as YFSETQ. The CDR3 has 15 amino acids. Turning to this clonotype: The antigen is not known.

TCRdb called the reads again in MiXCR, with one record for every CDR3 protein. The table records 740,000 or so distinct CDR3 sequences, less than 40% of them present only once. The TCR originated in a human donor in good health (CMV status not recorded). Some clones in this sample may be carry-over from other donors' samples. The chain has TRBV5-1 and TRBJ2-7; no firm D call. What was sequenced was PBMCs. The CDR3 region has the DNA TGCGCCAGCAGCTTGGAATTGCTGAGCTCCTACGAGCAGTACTTC. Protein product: CASSLELLSSYEQYF.